This TCR beta chain was retrieved from a study of blood T cell repertoires in COVID-19. The germline CDR1 and CDR2 sequences are SGHDN and FVKESK. The J segment lost 2 bases and the V segment lost 3 bases, leaving 7 bases of the junction unmatched. The CDR3 spans 16 residues. Profiled with immunoSEQ multiplex PCR; TCRdb holds only in-frame clones, not every one. Among under 70,000 clones listed, roughly 80% were seen once. Sequencing used peripheral blood. The clonotype comes from a woman in her sixties or seventies with acute or convalescent COVID-19. The chain couples TRBV14 to TRBJ1-1, with 9 bases matching TRBD1. CDR3 DNA sequence: TGTGCCAGCAGCCAGCCTGGGACAGGGCCAAACACTGAAGCTTTCTTT. Translating gives CASSQPGTGPNTEAFF.